This record covers a single T cell receptor beta chain. As yet, its antigen is unknown. Gene names follow the mouse nomenclature. The CDR3 end falls 1 residue outside the read, so it is completed with the germline J gene. This record belongs to a study of tissue T cells after allogeneic stem cell transplantation. Overall study findings and caveats: Only a limited share of tissue TCRs appeared in blood or spleen.

J gave up 4 bases and V 3 bases, and 1 base lay outside the gene matches. Germline V gene sequence: CDR1 KGHPV, CDR2 FQNQEV (reference sequence). This CDR3 comprises 13 residues. Some clones are missing from TCRdb's copy, which holds only in-frame ones; the method was immunoSEQ multiplex PCR. The table shows 3,000 to 4,000 clones, with about half occurring only once. Specified time point: mouse harvest day 14 after allogeneic transplant. Each mouse received 10^7 T-cell-depleted marrow cells plus 10^6 splenic CD5+ T cells by tail vein. Mice had MHC-mismatched B6 into BALB/c GVHD, sampled day 7 or 14. The V call is TRBV26, the J call TRBJ1-1; 8 bases line up with TRBD1. The specimen sequenced was gut tissue. This receptor was identified in a female BALB/c mouse given C57BL/6 T cells with graft-versus-host disease after an allogeneic hematopoietic cell transplant. This CDR3 reads CASSLQGATEVFF. The CDR3 DNA, read in part, is TGTGCCAGCAGTCTCCAGGGGGCCACAGAAGTCTTC.